This entry lists 29 T cell receptor beta chains sequenced from one sample in a study of T-cell memory formation after mild COVID-19. TCRdb re-derived calls from the 5' RACE reads in MiXCR, one entry per CDR3 protein. The sample records about half a million distinct CDR3 sequences, 18% being singletons. Sequenced sample: PBMCs or a T cell subset sorted from them (not recorded which). These receptors were taken from an adult woman who had mild COVID-19 (a few samples of this study predate the infection). Cell type and time point are not known.

This chain uses TRBV6-6 with TRBJ2-2; 10 positions agree with TRBD2. J lost 10 bases, V lost 3 bases, and 17 bases had no gene match. Germline loops: CDR1 MNHNY, CDR2 SVGAGI (reference sequence). There are 18 residues in the CDR3. The CDR3 DNA follows: TGTGCCAGCAGTTATTTCCTTCGCCTAGCGGGAGTGGATGTGGAGCTGTTTTTT. It yields the protein CASSYFLRLAGVDVELFF.

This clonotype was recorded once. This chain joins TRBV20-1 and TRBJ1-1; a weak D match, TRBD1 (5 bases). The CDR3 is 10 residues long. CDR1 DFQATT and CDR2 SNEGSKA come from the germline V gene (reference sequence). Trimming pared 5 bases from V and 6 bases from J, leaving 7 bases between. DNA of the CDR3: TGCAGTGCTGGAGGGGCTGAAGCTTTCTTT. This encodes CSAGGAEAFF.

This clonotype was picked up a small number of times. This rearrangement joins TRBV18 to TRBJ1-2; D remains unclear. This CDR3 is built from 12 residues. V lost 5 bases to trimming and J lost 2 bases, with 6 bases between them. CDR1 and CDR2 from the germline V gene are KGHSH and LQKENI. Written as DNA, the CDR3 is TGTGCCAGCTCAGGGCAGAACTATGGCTACACCTTC. Its protein product is CASSGQNYGYTF.

The DNA for the CDR3 is TGTGCCAGCAGCGTAGCTGAGGAGACCCAGTACTTC. It yields the protein CASSVAEETQYF. V is TRBV9 and J is TRBJ2-5, with D unresolved. The CDR3 length is 12 residues. Per the germline V gene, CDR1 is SGDLS and CDR2 is YYNGEE. Trimming left V 0 bases short and J 5 bases short, with 5 bases between.

This chain links TRBV6-2 or TRBV6-3 with TRBJ2-1, with D uncertain. The CDR3 spans 12 residues. CDR1 is MNHEY and CDR2 is SVGEGT in the germline V gene. The ends were cut back, 0 bases at V and 10 bases at J, with 7 bases in the middle. CDR3 coding DNA: TGTGCCAGCAGTTACTCTATACTCGAGCAGTTCTTC. Translation: CASSYSILEQFF.

Only a few counts were recorded for this clonotype. This chain connects TRBV5-1 to TRBJ2-4; 14 bases agree with TRBD2. V shed 3 bases, J shed 6 bases, and the junction held 17 bases outside the gene matches. The CDR3 runs to 20 residues. Germline assignment: CDR1 SGHRS and CDR2 YFSETQ. The CDR3 nucleotides read TGCGCCAGCAGCTGGAAGAATCCGGGACTAGCGGGGGCCCGAGGAAACATTCAGTACTTC. Protein product: CASSWKNPGLAGARGNIQYF.

This clonotype turned up a few times. The rearrangement uses TRBV7-2 and TRBJ1-3; D not certain. In germline, CDR1 is SGHTA, CDR2 FQGNSA. The germline V and J ends were trimmed by 1 base and 2 bases, with 9 bases remaining between them. The CDR3 has 15 residues. The DNA for the CDR3 is TGTGCCAGCAGCTTAGGAATAACCCCTGGAAACACCATATATTTT. The encoded protein is CASSLGITPGNTIYF.

This clonotype was seen a few times. This chain links TRBV6-6 with TRBJ2-7; D is perhaps TRBD2 (6 bases). Germline assignment: CDR1 MNHNY and CDR2 SVGAGI (reference sequence). The V and J ends lost 3 bases and 2 bases respectively, with 20 bases between them. The CDR3 covers 17 residues. The CDR3 DNA follows: TGTGCCAGCAGTTATCGGTGGGTATGGGACTCTCCCTACGAGCAGTACTTC. It encodes CASSYRWVWDSPYEQYF.

CDR3 coding DNA: TGTGCCACCTACGACAGACGTGACCCAGATACGCAGTATTTT. Protein product: CATYDRRDPDTQYF. The chain combines TRBV24-1 with TRBJ2-3, with D possibly matching TRBD1 (5 bases). The CDR3 consists of 14 residues. Trimming pared 9 bases from V and 4 bases from J, leaving 16 bases between. Germline V gives CDR1 KGHDR, CDR2 SFDVKD.

This clonotype was seen a handful of times. This chain connects TRBV15 to TRBJ2-3, with a weak D call TRBD2 (6 bases). Germline V gives CDR1 LNHNV, CDR2 YYDKDF (reference sequence). V dropped 1 base and J dropped 0 bases, with 11 bases sitting between them. The CDR3 spans 16 residues. CDR3 loop: CATSRAGVLSTDTQYF. CDR3 DNA: TGTGCCACCAGCAGAGCGGGGGTCCTCAGCACAGATACGCAGTATTTT.

This clonotype was seen a few times. CDR3 sequence reads: CASSKNSGRSYNEQFF. The CDR3 DNA sequence: TGTGCCAGCAGCAAAAATAGCGGGAGGTCCTACAATGAGCAGTTCTTC. The gene calls are TRBV21-1 and TRBJ2-1; the D call of TRBD2 is as the table states it, not checked on the DNA. TRBV21-1 is a known pseudogene. CDR3 length equals 16 residues.

This clonotype was observed a few times. V usage is TRBV5-5 and J usage is TRBJ1-1; no reliable D call. Germline V CDR1 and CDR2: SGHKS, YYEKEE (reference sequence). There are 13 residues in the CDR3. V lost 0 bases to trimming and J lost 2 bases, with 5 bases between them. The chain's CDR3 is CASSLGHNTEAFF. CDR3 nucleotides: TGTGCCAGCAGCTTGGGACACAACACTGAAGCTTTCTTT. Complete variable domain (other parts from reference TRBV5-5 and TRBJ1-1): DAGVTQSPTHLIKTRGQQVTLRCSPISGHKSVSWYQQVLGQGPQFIFQYYEKEERGRGNFPDRFSARQFPNYSSELNVNALLLGDSALYLCASSLGHNTEAFFGQGTRLTVV.

This clonotype was observed at least ten times. V gene TRBV7-3 combines with J gene TRBJ1-1, with 8 bases matching TRBD1. The CDR3 runs to 14 residues. J gave up 5 bases and V 6 bases, and 8 bases lay outside the gene matches. CDR1 SGHTA and CDR2 FQGTGA come from the germline V gene. The CDR3 region has the DNA TGTGCCAGCAGTACAGGGGGAATGGGGACTGAAGCTTTCTTT. As protein: CASSTGGMGTEAFF.

This clonotype was observed a few times. The chain combines TRBV29-1 with TRBJ2-1; tentative D call: TRBD1 (6 bases). In germline, CDR1 is SQVTM, CDR2 ANQGSEA. The CDR3 extends over 14 amino acids. Trimming removed 7 bases at V and 0 bases at J, with 13 bases between. The CDR3 is CSAARDTSYNEQFF. The CDR3 coding sequence is TGCAGCGCTGCCCGGGACACCTCCTACAATGAGCAGTTCTTC.

In this sample, this clonotype turned up a few times. The chain has TRBV5-1 and TRBJ2-7; D not resolved. Germline CDR1 is SGHRS and CDR2 is YFSETQ. Deletions cut 5 bases from V and 5 bases from J, with 14 bases between. This CDR3 contains 13 residues. The CDR3 sequence: CASSRRWVDEQYF. Here the CDR3 DNA reads TGCGCCAGCAGTCGAAGGTGGGTGGACGAGCAGTACTTC.

This clonotype was seen only a few times. V and J are TRBV20-1 and TRBJ2-5, with 10 bases matching TRBD2. There are 13 residues in the CDR3. CDR1 and CDR2 from the germline V gene are DFQATT and SNEGSKA (reference sequence). V gave up 3 bases and J gave up 5 bases; unmatched junction bases: 3. The CDR3 region has the DNA TGCAGTGCTAGGCTAGCGGGAGCGGAGACCCAGTACTTC. Protein product: CSARLAGAETQYF.

This chain uses TRBV12-3 or TRBV12-4 with TRBJ2-7; D is possibly TRBD2 (5 bases). Trimming cost V 5 bases and J 5 bases, with 13 bases left between them. This CDR3 spans 13 amino acids. The CDR3 DNA reads TGTGCCAGCAGTCTGAGGGTATCCGACGAGCAGTACTTC. Amino acids: CASSLRVSDEQYF.

The chain couples TRBV5-1 to TRBJ1-2, with TRBD1 as a possible D gene (6 bases). V was pared by 4 bases and J by 8 bases, with 15 bases between. Germline V CDR1 and CDR2: SGHRS, YFSETQ. The CDR3 runs to 13 residues. The CDR3 spells CASSQEGEGGYTF. The CDR3 nucleotides read TGCGCCAGCAGCCAGGAGGGGGAAGGAGGCTACACCTTC.

V gene TRBV4-1 combines with J gene TRBJ2-6; 10 nucleotides line up with TRBD2. Trimming at V came to 3 bases and at J to 3 bases, leaving 5 bases not matched to a gene. Looked up from germline, CDR1 is MGHRA and CDR2 is YSYEKL. The CDR3 is 17 amino acids. The CDR3 here is CASSQKTSGYGANVLTF. DNA for the CDR3: TGCGCCAGCAGCCAGAAGACTAGCGGGTATGGGGCCAACGTCCTGACTTTC.

The rearrangement links TRBV12-3 or TRBV12-4 to TRBJ2-5; 7 bases line up with TRBD1. The CDR3 is made up of 14 amino acids. The V gene end was trimmed by 2 bases and the J gene end by 7 bases; junction bases not matched to a gene: 7. The chain's CDR3 is CASSLRGTEGTQYF. The CDR3 DNA follows: TGTGCCAGCAGTTTAAGGGGGACAGAAGGGACCCAGTACTTC.

This clonotype was recorded many times. The rearrangement links TRBV18 to TRBJ1-6, with D perhaps TRBD1 (5 bases). Germline lookup yields CDR1 KGHSH and CDR2 LQKENI. The CDR3 consists of 14 residues. With 3 bases removed from V and 13 bases from J, the gap between germline ends came to 16 bases. The CDR3 nucleotides read TGTGCCAGCTCACCGTCCCCTTCTACAGGTCCCCTCCACTTT. This encodes CASSPSPSTGPLHF. Full variable domain (missing parts from reference TRBV18 and TRBJ1-6): NAGVMQNPRHLVRRRGQEARLRCSPMKGHSHVYWYRQLPEEGLKFMVYLQKENIIDESGMPKERFSAEFPKEGPSILRIQQVVRGDSAAYFCASSPSPSTGPLHFGNGTRLTVT.

This clonotype occurred once. This chain uses TRBV4-1 with TRBJ1-3; D is unclear. Trimming took 0 bases from V and 0 from J, leaving 9 bases between them. Germline assignment: CDR1 MGHRA and CDR2 YSYEKL. This CDR3 spans 16 amino acids. CDR3 sequence (DNA): TGCGCCAGCAGCCAAGAGTACGAAATCTCTGGAAACACCATATATTTT. This codes for CASSQEYEISGNTIYF.

V and J are TRBV6-1 and TRBJ1-1; 8 bases match TRBD1. After removal of 5 bases from V and 1 base from J, the junction contained 6 bases not matched to a gene. The CDR3 contains 15 residues. Germline CDR1 reads MNHNS; CDR2 reads SASEGT. The CDR3, as DNA: TGTGCCAGCAGTCGATGGACAGGGACGAACACTGAAGCTTTCTTT. This sequence encodes CASSRWTGTNTEAFF.

V is TRBV5-4 and J is TRBJ2-2; D might be TRBD1 or TRBD2, each matching 5 bases. V was clipped by 1 base and J by 5 bases, with 12 bases between them. This CDR3 comprises 15 residues. The germline gives CDR1 SGHNT, CDR2 YYREEE (reference sequence). CDR3 nucleotide sequence: TGTGCCAGCAGCTTGCAAAGGGGAGAAACCGGGGAGCTGTTTTTT. Residues: CASSLQRGETGELFF.

This chain connects TRBV20-1 to TRBJ2-3; D call uncertain. This CDR3 has 13 residues. The germline CDR1 and CDR2 sequences are DFQATT and SNEGSKA (reference sequence). Trimming stripped 4 bases from V and 7 bases from J, with 15 bases between. This CDR3 is CSAILGRVNTQYF. CDR3 DNA sequence: TGCAGTGCTATACTCGGGCGCGTGAATACGCAGTATTTT.

This chain links TRBV7-2 with TRBJ2-3, with D unclear. Trimming removed 1 base at V and 0 bases at J, with 17 bases between. Germline loops: CDR1 SGHTA, CDR2 FQGNSA. The CDR3 runs 18 residues. The CDR3 sequence is CASSLEVASNISTDTQYF. CDR3 bases: TGTGCCAGCAGCTTAGAGGTGGCCAGCAACATTAGCACAGATACGCAGTATTTT. The full variable domain, its missing parts supplied by reference TRBV7-2 and TRBJ2-3, is GAGVSQSPSNKVTEKGKDVELRCDPISGHTALYWYRQSLGQGLEFLIYFQGNSAPDKSGLPSDRFSAERTGGSVSTLTIQRTQQEDSAVYLCASSLEVASNISTDTQYFGPGTRLTVL.

The V call is TRBV7-2, the J call TRBJ2-7; D gene uncertain. This CDR3 is 15 amino acids long. The germline gives CDR1 SGHTA, CDR2 FQGNSA. Deletions cut 1 base from V and 4 bases from J, with 14 bases between. CDR3 bases: TGTGCCAGCAGCTTAGGAGGTGCTAGTCCTTACGAGCAGTACTTC. This gives the protein CASSLGGASPYEQYF.

The chain carries TRBV11-3 and TRBJ2-7; a weak D match, TRBD1 (5 bases). Germline loops: CDR1 SGHNT, CDR2 YENEEA. This CDR3 comprises 18 residues. V dropped 2 bases and J dropped 2 bases, with 22 bases sitting between them. This CDR3 reads CASSLNPLQATSTYEQYF. As DNA, the CDR3 is TGTGCCAGCAGCTTAAACCCCCTACAGGCGACCTCCACCTACGAGCAGTACTTC.

Comment on this clonotype: One end of the junction fails to match germline, which may point to a read error. The V gene is TRBV24-1, the J gene TRBJ1-5; 7 bases are a match to TRBD1. Germline values: CDR1 KGHDR, CDR2 SFDVKD. This CDR3 is 16 amino acids long. CDR3 nucleotides: TGTGCCACCAGTGACTTCGACAGGGCTAGCGATCAGCCCCAGCATTTT. Translated: CATSDFDRASDQPQHF.